This record covers a single TCR beta chain. The antigen is not known. This sample is drawn from a study of T cell responses to AZD1222 COVID-19 vaccine. Study at large: Pooling of second doses given at about 4 or about 12 weeks was done. General study results and limits: Per reports, nearly half of all spike-specific TCRs target regions that are unmutated in variants. Increased Spike-specific TCR breadth and depth were observed after two AZD1222 doses.

V trimming: 3 bases; J trimming: 3 bases; junction bases outside the gene matches: 4. Per the germline V gene, CDR1 is MNHEY and CDR2 is SVGAGI. The CDR3 contains 15 residues. The repertoire was sequenced with immunoSEQ multiplex PCR; TCRdb's copy has only in-frame clones and lacks some. This sample has some 140,000 clones, with approximately 91% found just once. This sequence was found in an adult in good health. The sample was peripheral blood, taken on day 0 of AZD1222 vaccination. This chain joins TRBV6-5 and TRBJ2-7; 11 nucleotides align to TRBD2. This CDR3 is CASSYAGTSGYEQYF. In DNA form, the CDR3 reads TGTGCCAGCAGTTATGCAGGGACTAGCGGCTACGAGCAGTACTTC.